These T cell receptor beta chains were read from a single sample in a study of identical twins. In TCRdb, the 5' RACE reads were re-called with MiXCR into one record per CDR3 protein. Here the sample spans 350,000 or so distinct CDR3 sequences, roughly 9% being singletons. Material: naive T cells sorted from blood. These receptors all stem from a woman aged 45-60 years in good health. Each CDR3 is given with its conserved first and last residue. The order of the fields is D gene, V gene, clone size, CDR3 protein. D genes are given only for firm matches. Where a row states a size, it is once, few, many or the class of an expanded clone; other rows omit it.

>.|TRBV29-1|many
CSVEESQQFF
>TRBD2|TRBV14|many
CASSLSLAGTLEQYF
>.|TRBV29-1|.
CSVLRGGNYGYTF
>.|TRBV12-3/TRBV12-4|many
CASSLAGGAEAFF
>TRBD1|TRBV24-1|few
CATSAGTAKNIQYF
>.|TRBV7-6|once
CASSAVQTTQYF
>TRBD1|TRBV28|few
CASSLGTGPAQPQHF
>.|TRBV12-3/TRBV12-4|many
CAEGTDTQYF
>TRBD2|TRBV15|many
CATSTEPGLAARVEQFF
>.|TRBV20-1|few
CSARTNSEQYF
>TRBD2|TRBV12-3/TRBV12-4|many
CASSPEPSGVYEQYF
>.|TRBV4-1|.
CASSQDGTVTDTQYF
>TRBD2|TRBV4-2|.
CASRVGAGGPYNEQFF
>.|TRBV3-1|few
CASSQDGAGGRRETQYF
>TRBD2|TRBV5-1|.
CASSLAPSGATGELFF
>.|TRBV12-3/TRBV12-4|few
CASRGSGGHTQYF
>.|TRBV6-2/TRBV6-3|.
CASSYGGSGVTYNEQFF
>.|TRBV5-1|.
CASRDGLRNNEQFF
>.|TRBV5-1|many
CASSLAAGMAYEQYF
>.|TRBV9|few
CASSRAGALEQYF
>TRBD1|TRBV11-2|few
CASSPPGTAGTYEQFF
>TRBD1|TRBV12-3/TRBV12-4|.
CASSLRDRSSSTDTQYF
>.|TRBV21-1|few
CASSKVGGLADQETQYF
>TRBD1|TRBV20-1|few
CSAVLTGAPRGYF
>TRBD2|TRBV12-5|.
CASGSPRTSGRHEQFF
>.|TRBV27|.
CASSLSSFNEQFF
>TRBD2|TRBV15|few
CATSRGLAKRVTYNEQFF
>.|TRBV5-1|many
CATRDTPNTEAFF
>.|TRBV5-1|many
CATTNTGELFF
>.|TRBV29-1|many
CSVEDGGLYNEQFF
>.|TRBV20-1|few
CSARDHRRTGNSPLHF
>.|TRBV11-2|.
CASSGGFTDTQYF
>.|TRBV7-2|few
CASSWGAPGWGTEAFF
>.|TRBV20-1|few
CSARQNGELFF
>TRBD1|TRBV9|.
CASSPLATGGIGYTF
>TRBD2|TRBV12-3/TRBV12-4|once
CASSLGGSGIQETQYF
>.|TRBV12-3/TRBV12-4|few
CASSRDLAGELFF
>TRBD2|TRBV29-1|many
CSGRASGIQETQYF
>.|TRBV5-1|.
CASSLDGGWDQPQHF